Ten or more counts support the clone carrying this T cell receptor (beta chain). The antigen remains undetermined. These data belong to a study of post-analysis software for immune sequencing data. At the level of the study: The patients showed relapsing-remitting, secondary progressive and progressive-relapsing multiple sclerosis courses. Study results and caveats: Strong co-clustering by F measure was seen for same-batch samples. TRBV segments more frequent in patients than in controls numbered several and included TRBV5-6, TRBV5-1 and TRBV20-1. A significant reduction in normalized Chao1 diversity was observed in multiple sclerosis patients versus controls.

The V end lost 4 bases, the J end lost 5 bases, and 8 bases lay between the germline ends. The CDR3 length is 12 residues. Prepared TCR beta cDNA libraries contained unique molecular identifiers. cDNA molecules numbering approximately 500,000 came from about 1 to 10 million T cells. TCRdb reprocessed the PCR reads via MiXCR and lists one record per CDR3 protein. The sample has some 240,000 distinct CDR3 sequences, 35% to 45% seen once; the top ten hold around 5%. The receptor was isolated from a girl aged 10 to 17 with multiple sclerosis. This chain links TRBV12-3 or TRBV12-4 with TRBJ1-2, with unresolved D. The sample was blood. The CDR3 spells CASSSPPYGYTF. As DNA, the CDR3 is TGTGCCAGCAGTTCTCCGCCATATGGCTACACCTTC.